The T cell receptor beta chain described here comes from a study of human T cells and chemical hapten exposure. The study's findings and limits: Compared to controls, expanded TCRs made significantly more large clusters of similar CDR3s.

In germline, CDR1 is MNHEY, CDR2 SVGAGI. Trimming removed 2 bases at V and 4 bases at J, with 11 bases between. This CDR3 contains 15 residues. Ten or more counts support this clonotype. Its antigen is undetermined. Described time point: patch test 3, about 24 weeks after DPC sensitization. Treatment: therapeutic diphenylcyclopropenone sensitization with weekly scalp DPC. The study drew its donors from alopecia patients who were 18 to 70 years old and suitable for DPC. TCRdb re-called the RACE reads with MiXCR, one entry per CDR3 protein. The table records over 75,000 distinct CDR3 sequences, about a tenth of them present only once.

Sample: whole blood, taken in connection with sensitization to the hapten diphenylcyclopropenone (DPC). This rearrangement joins TRBV6-5 to TRBJ2-2; D tentatively fits TRBD1 or TRBD2 (5 bases each). This receptor was identified in a woman between 25 and 40 years old with alopecia areata. Some clones in this sample may be carry-over from other donors' samples. CDR3 amino acids: CASSYGGLSTGELFF. The CDR3 coding sequence is TGTGCCAGCAGTTACGGGGGTCTCAGCACCGGGGAGCTGTTTTTT.